This T cell receptor beta chain was sequenced in a study of blood T cell repertoires in COVID-19. Study as a whole: There were acute and convalescent COVID-19 samples, and they came from the United States, Italy and Spain. PBMCs, B-cell-depleted T cells, or T cells were the source of the cDNA or gDNA that made up the material.

Clones were sequenced by immunoSEQ multiplex PCR, and TCRdb holds only the in-frame ones, with some missing. The sample lists roughly 670,000 clones, 90% occurring once. In its sample, this clone was seen once. With 5 bases removed from V and 7 bases from J, the gap between germline ends came to 14 bases. This CDR3 has 14 amino acids. The germline V gene has CDR1 PRHDT and CDR2 FYEKMQ (reference sequence). The TCR originated in a woman between 18 and 29 years old with acute or convalescent COVID-19. This chain uses TRBV13 with TRBJ1-4, with D possibly TRBD1 on 6 matching bases. Sequencing used peripheral blood. CDR3 sequence (DNA): TGTGCCAGCAGCCCAAATAACAGGGTTGAAAAACTGTTTTTT. It encodes CASSPNNRVEKLFF. Together with reference TRBV13 and TRBJ1-4, the CDR3 gives the full variable domain: AAGVIQSPRHLIKEKRETATLKCYPIPRHDTVYWYQQGPGQDPQFLISFYEKMQSDKGSIPDRFSAQQFSDYHSELNMSSLELGDSALYFCASSPNNRVEKLFFGSGTQLSVL.